Listed below are T cell receptor beta chains from one sample, sequenced in a study of technical replicates of blood from a handful of donors. Sequenced by immunoSEQ multiplex PCR; TCRdb stores in-frame clones only, minus some. The sample includes about 76,000 clones, over 75% of them seen just once. The sample consisted of T cells isolated from PBMCs. The origin of the receptors is a human donor in good health. Each CDR3 is given with its conserved first and last residue. The order of the fields is CDR3 protein, CDR3 DNA, J gene, D gene, V gene, CDR3 length, clone size. D genes are given only for firm matches. A clone size is listed for some rows: how often the clone was seen (once, few, many), or a class if it is expanded.

CDR3 protein: CASSLDRTYEQYF
CDR3 DNA: TGTGCCAGCAGCTTAGACAGGACCTACGAGCAGTACTTC
J gene: TRBJ2-7
D gene: .
V gene: TRBV7-6
CDR3 length: 13
clone size: .

CDR3 protein: CASRLGQAYEQYF
CDR3 DNA: TGCGCCAGCAGGCTAGGACAGGCCTACGAGCAGTACTTC
J gene: TRBJ2-7
D gene: TRBD1
V gene: TRBV5-1
CDR3 length: 13
clone size: .

CDR3 protein: CASSFGTDSYNEQFF
CDR3 DNA: TGTGCCAGCAGCTTTGGTACAGACTCCTACAATGAGCAGTTCTTC
J gene: TRBJ2-1
D gene: .
V gene: TRBV11-2
CDR3 length: 15
clone size: .

CDR3 protein: CATSRDWGQPLTNEKLFF
CDR3 DNA: TGTGCCACCAGCAGAGATTGGGGACAGCCTCTAACCAATGAAAAACTGTTTTTT
J gene: TRBJ1-4
D gene: TRBD1
V gene: TRBV15
CDR3 length: 18
clone size: .

CDR3 protein: CASSPPSWGTGGGYGYTF
CDR3 DNA: TGTGCCAGCAGCCCCCCCTCTTGGGGGACAGGGGGAGGGTATGGCTACACCTTC
J gene: TRBJ1-2
D gene: TRBD1
V gene: TRBV28
CDR3 length: 18
clone size: .

CDR3 protein: CASQSLGQGAQQPQHF
CDR3 DNA: TGTGCCAGCCAATCTTTGGGACAGGGGGCGCAACAGCCCCAGCATTTT
J gene: TRBJ1-5
D gene: TRBD1
V gene: TRBV2
CDR3 length: 16
clone size: .

CDR3 protein: CASSRGQGMSNQPQHF
CDR3 DNA: TGTGCCAGCAGCCGCGGACAGGGAATGAGCAATCAGCCCCAGCATTTT
J gene: TRBJ1-5
D gene: TRBD1
V gene: TRBV7-6
CDR3 length: 16
clone size: .

CDR3 protein: CASSDDRGVNTGELFF
CDR3 DNA: TGCGCCAGCAGTGACGACAGGGGAGTGAACACCGGGGAGCTGTTTTTT
J gene: TRBJ2-2
D gene: TRBD1
V gene: TRBV10-1
CDR3 length: 16
clone size: .

CDR3 protein: CAISGNNQPQHF
CDR3 DNA: TGTGCCATCTCAGGAAACAATCAGCCCCAGCATTTT
J gene: TRBJ1-5
D gene: .
V gene: TRBV19
CDR3 length: 12
clone size: .

CDR3 protein: CASSSTAGGTDTQYF
CDR3 DNA: TGTGCCAGCAGTAGTACGGCGGGAGGAACAGATACGCAGTATTTT
J gene: TRBJ2-3
D gene: TRBD2
V gene: TRBV6-6
CDR3 length: 15
clone size: .

CDR3 protein: CASSGGNPQYF
CDR3 DNA: TGTGCCAGCAGTGGAGGGAACCCCCAGTACTTC
J gene: TRBJ2-5
D gene: .
V gene: TRBV2
CDR3 length: 11
clone size: .

CDR3 protein: CASSQVRDSFYEQYF
CDR3 DNA: TGTGCCAGCAGTCAAGTCCGTGACAGCTTCTACGAGCAGTACTTC
J gene: TRBJ2-7
D gene: .
V gene: TRBV6-5
CDR3 length: 15
clone size: .

CDR3 protein: CASSRGTSSSYNEQFF
CDR3 DNA: TGTGCCAGCAGCAGAGGGACTAGCAGCTCCTACAATGAGCAGTTCTTC
J gene: TRBJ2-1
D gene: TRBD2
V gene: TRBV5-4
CDR3 length: 16
clone size: .

CDR3 protein: CASSLEGTEAFF
CDR3 DNA: TGCGCCAGCAGCTTAGAGGGTACTGAAGCTTTCTTT
J gene: TRBJ1-1
D gene: .
V gene: TRBV5-1
CDR3 length: 12
clone size: few

CDR3 protein: CASSPTGVTYSPLHF
CDR3 DNA: TGTGCCAGCAGCCCGACAGGGGTAACCTATTCACCCCTCCACTTT
J gene: TRBJ1-6
D gene: TRBD1
V gene: TRBV14
CDR3 length: 15
clone size: .

CDR3 protein: CASNRYRDSDATNEKLFF
CDR3 DNA: TGTGCCAGCAACCGGTACCGGGACAGCGATGCAACTAATGAAAAACTGTTTTTT
J gene: TRBJ1-4
D gene: TRBD1
V gene: TRBV5-6
CDR3 length: 18
clone size: .

CDR3 protein: CASSLDHSPYGYTF
CDR3 DNA: TGCGCCAGCAGCTTGGATCACAGCCCCTATGGCTACACCTTC
J gene: TRBJ1-2
D gene: .
V gene: TRBV5-1
CDR3 length: 14
clone size: once